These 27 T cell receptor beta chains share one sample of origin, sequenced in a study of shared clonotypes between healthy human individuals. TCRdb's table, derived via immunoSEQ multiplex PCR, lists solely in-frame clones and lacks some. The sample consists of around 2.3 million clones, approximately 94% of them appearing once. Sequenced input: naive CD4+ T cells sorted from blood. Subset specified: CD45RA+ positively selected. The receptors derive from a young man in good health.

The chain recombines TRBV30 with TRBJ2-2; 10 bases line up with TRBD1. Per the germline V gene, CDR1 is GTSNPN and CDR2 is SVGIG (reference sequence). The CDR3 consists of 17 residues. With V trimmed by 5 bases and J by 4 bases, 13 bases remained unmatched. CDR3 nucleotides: TGTGCCTGGGGGCGCCCCGGGACAGGGGAGGCCACCGGGGAGCTGTTTTTT. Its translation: CAWGRPGTGEATGELFF.

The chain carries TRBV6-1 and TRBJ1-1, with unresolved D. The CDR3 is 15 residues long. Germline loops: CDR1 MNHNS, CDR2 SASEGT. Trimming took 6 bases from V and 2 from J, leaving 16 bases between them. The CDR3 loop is CASSLGTTGNTEAFF. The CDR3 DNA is TGTGCCAGCAGCCTTGGTACGACCGGAAACACTGAAGCTTTCTTT.

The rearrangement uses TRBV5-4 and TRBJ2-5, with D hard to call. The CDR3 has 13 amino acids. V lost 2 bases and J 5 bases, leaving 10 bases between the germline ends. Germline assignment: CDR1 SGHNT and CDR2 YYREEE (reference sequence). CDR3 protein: CASSFGDRETQYF. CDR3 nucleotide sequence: TGTGCCAGCAGCTTTGGCGATCGGGAGACCCAGTACTTC. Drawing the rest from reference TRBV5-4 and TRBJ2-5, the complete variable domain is ETGVTQSPTHLIKTRGQQVTLRCSSQSGHNTVSWYQQALGQGPQFIFQYYREEENGRGNFPPRFSGLQFPNYSSELNVNALELDDSALYLCASSFGDRETQYFGPGTRLLVL.

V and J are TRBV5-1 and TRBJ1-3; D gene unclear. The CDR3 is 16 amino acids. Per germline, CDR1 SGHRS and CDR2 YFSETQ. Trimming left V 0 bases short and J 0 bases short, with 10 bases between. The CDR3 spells CASSLAQTDSGNTIYF. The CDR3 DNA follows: TGCGCCAGCAGCTTGGCGCAGACGGACTCTGGAAACACCATATATTTT. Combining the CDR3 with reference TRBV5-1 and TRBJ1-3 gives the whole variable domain KAGVTQTPRYLIKTRGQQVTLSCSPISGHRSVSWYQQTPGQGLQFLFEYFSETQRNKGNFPGRFSGRQFSNSRSEMNVSTLELGDSALYLCASSLAQTDSGNTIYFGEGSWLTVV.

The CDR3 here is CAWNFGQRNEKLFF. The CDR3 coding sequence is TGTGCCTGGAATTTTGGCCAGAGGAATGAAAAACTGTTTTTT. The chain uses TRBV30 and TRBJ1-4; no definite D call. CDR1 is GTSNPN and CDR2 is SVGIG in the germline V gene (reference sequence). The CDR3 is 14 residues long. V was shortened by 4 bases and J by 5 bases, with 14 bases between the two germline ends.

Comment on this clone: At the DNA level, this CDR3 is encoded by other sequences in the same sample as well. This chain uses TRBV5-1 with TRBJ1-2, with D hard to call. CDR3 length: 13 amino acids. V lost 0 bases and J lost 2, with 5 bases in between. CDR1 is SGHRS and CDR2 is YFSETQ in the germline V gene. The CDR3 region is CASSLAVNYGYTF. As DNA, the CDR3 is TGCGCCAGCAGCTTGGCTGTAAACTATGGCTACACCTTC. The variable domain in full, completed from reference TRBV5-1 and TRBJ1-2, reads KAGVTQTPRYLIKTRGQQVTLSCSPISGHRSVSWYQQTPGQGLQFLFEYFSETQRNKGNFPGRFSGRQFSNSRSEMNVSTLELGDSALYLCASSLAVNYGYTFGSGTRLTVV.

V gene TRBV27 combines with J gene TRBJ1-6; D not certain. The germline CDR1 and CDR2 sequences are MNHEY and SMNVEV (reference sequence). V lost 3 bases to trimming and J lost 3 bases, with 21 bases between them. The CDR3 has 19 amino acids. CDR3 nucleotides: TGTGCCAGCAGTTTTCGCGGGGTATTAGGTCGGTTCTATAATTCACCCCTCCACTTT. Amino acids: CASSFRGVLGRFYNSPLHF.

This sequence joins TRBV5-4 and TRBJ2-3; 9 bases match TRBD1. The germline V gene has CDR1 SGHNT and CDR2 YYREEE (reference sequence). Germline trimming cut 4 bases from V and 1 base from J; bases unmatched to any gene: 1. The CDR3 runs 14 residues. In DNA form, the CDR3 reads TGTGCCAGCAGCGGACAGGGGCGCACAGATACGCAGTATTTT. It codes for CASSGQGRTDTQYF.

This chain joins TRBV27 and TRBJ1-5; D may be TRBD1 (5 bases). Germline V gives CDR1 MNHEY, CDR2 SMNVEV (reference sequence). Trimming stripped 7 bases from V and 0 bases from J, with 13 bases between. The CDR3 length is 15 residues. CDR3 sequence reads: CASNKRGDSNQPQHF. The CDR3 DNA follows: TGTGCCAGCAACAAGAGGGGAGATAGCAATCAGCCCCAGCATTTT.

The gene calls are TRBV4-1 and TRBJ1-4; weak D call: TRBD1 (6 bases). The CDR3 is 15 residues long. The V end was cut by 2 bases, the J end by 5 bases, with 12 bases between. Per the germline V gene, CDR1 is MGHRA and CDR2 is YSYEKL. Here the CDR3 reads CASSQTTGINEKLFF. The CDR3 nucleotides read TGCGCCAGCAGCCAAACGACAGGCATCAATGAAAAACTGTTTTTT.

CDR3 region: CASSAWDEDTQYF. CDR3 nucleotide sequence: TGTGCCAGCAGCGCGTGGGACGAGGATACGCAGTATTTT. The J gene is TRBJ2-3, the V gene TRBV5-4; D may correspond to TRBD1 or TRBD2 (5 bases each). Germline V CDR1 and CDR2: SGHNT, YYREEE (reference sequence). The CDR3 sequence is 13 residues long. V was shortened by 4 bases and J by 6 bases, with 12 bases between the two germline ends. Based on the CDR3 plus reference TRBV5-4 and TRBJ2-3, the full variable domain is ETGVTQSPTHLIKTRGQQVTLRCSSQSGHNTVSWYQQALGQGPQFIFQYYREEENGRGNFPPRFSGLQFPNYSSELNVNALELDDSALYLCASSAWDEDTQYFGPGTRLTVL.

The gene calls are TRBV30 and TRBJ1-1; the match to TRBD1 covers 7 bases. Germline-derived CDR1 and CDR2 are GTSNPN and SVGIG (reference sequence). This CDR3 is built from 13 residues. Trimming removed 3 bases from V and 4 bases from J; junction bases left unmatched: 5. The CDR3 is CAWSPGTVTEAFF. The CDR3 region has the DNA TGTGCCTGGAGCCCTGGGACAGTCACTGAAGCTTTCTTT.

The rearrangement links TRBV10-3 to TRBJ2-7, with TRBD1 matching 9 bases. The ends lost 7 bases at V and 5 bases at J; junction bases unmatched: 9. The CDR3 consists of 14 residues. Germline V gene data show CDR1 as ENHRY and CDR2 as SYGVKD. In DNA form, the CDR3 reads TGTGCCATCACGGTAGGGACAGGGTTAGACGAGCAGTACTTC. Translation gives CAITVGTGLDEQYF.

CDR3 protein: CASSLEEGFYTDTQYF. The CDR3 DNA reads TGTGCCAGCAGCTTAGAGGAGGGGTTCTACACAGATACGCAGTATTTT. This sequence joins TRBV7-9 and TRBJ2-3, with a possible D match to TRBD2 (6 bases). The CDR3 has 16 residues. Trimming shortened V by 1 base and J by 2 bases, and 13 bases separated the two germline ends. Germline CDR1 SEHNR, CDR2 FQNEAQ (reference sequence).

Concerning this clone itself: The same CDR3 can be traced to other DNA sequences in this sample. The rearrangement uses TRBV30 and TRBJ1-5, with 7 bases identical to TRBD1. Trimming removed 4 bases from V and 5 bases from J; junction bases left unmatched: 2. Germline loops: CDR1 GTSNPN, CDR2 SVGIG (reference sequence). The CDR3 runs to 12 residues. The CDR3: CAWNDRDQPQHF. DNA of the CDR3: TGTGCCTGGAACGACAGGGATCAGCCCCAGCATTTT.

CDR3 sequence (DNA): TGTGCCAGCAGCCAGTGGGTGACGGGGGATTCACCCCTCCACTTT. As protein: CASSQWVTGDSPLHF. This chain uses TRBV14 with TRBJ1-6; a possible D gene is TRBD1 (5 bases). This CDR3 is built from 15 residues. Trimming left V 3 bases short and J 8 bases short, with 14 bases between. Germline V gene data show CDR1 as SGHDN and CDR2 as FVKESK.

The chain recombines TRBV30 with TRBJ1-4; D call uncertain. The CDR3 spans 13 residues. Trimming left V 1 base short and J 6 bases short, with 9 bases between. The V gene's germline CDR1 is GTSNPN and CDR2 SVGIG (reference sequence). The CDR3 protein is CAWSAERYEKLFF. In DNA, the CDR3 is TGTGCCTGGAGTGCCGAACGCTATGAAAAACTGTTTTTT.

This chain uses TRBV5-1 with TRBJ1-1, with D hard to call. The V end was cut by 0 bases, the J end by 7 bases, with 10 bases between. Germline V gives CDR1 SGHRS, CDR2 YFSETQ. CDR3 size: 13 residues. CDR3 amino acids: CASSLGDWGEAFF. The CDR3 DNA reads TGCGCCAGCAGCTTGGGAGACTGGGGTGAAGCTTTCTTT.

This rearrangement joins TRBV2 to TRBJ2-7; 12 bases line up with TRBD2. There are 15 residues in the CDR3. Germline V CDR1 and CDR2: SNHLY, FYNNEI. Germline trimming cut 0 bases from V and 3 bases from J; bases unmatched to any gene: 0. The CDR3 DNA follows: TGTGCCAGCAGTGAAGCACTAGCGGGGGGCTACGAGCAGTACTTC. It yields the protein CASSEALAGGYEQYF.

DNA of the CDR3: TGCGCCAGCAGTGAGTCGGGGACTAGTGGTAGGGCAGATACGCAGTATTTT. Its protein is CASSESGTSGRADTQYF. This chain connects TRBV10-2 to TRBJ2-3, with 8 bases aligning to TRBD2. CDR1 and CDR2 from the germline V gene are WSHSY and SAAADI. This CDR3 region has 17 residues. V trimming: 0 bases; J trimming: 4 bases; junction bases outside the gene matches: 9.

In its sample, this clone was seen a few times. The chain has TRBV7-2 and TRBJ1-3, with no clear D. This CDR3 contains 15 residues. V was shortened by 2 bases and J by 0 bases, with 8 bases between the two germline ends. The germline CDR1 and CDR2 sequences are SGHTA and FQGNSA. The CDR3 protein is CASSLFRNSGNTIYF. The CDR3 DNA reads TGTGCCAGCAGCTTATTCAGGAACTCTGGAAACACCATATATTTT.

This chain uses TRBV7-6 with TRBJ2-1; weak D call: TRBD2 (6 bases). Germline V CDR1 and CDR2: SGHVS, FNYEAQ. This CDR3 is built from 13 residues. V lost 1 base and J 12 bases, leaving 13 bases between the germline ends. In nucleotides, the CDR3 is TGTGCCAGCAGCTTAGTCAGGGAGGAGAGGCAGTTCTTC. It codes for CASSLVREERQFF.

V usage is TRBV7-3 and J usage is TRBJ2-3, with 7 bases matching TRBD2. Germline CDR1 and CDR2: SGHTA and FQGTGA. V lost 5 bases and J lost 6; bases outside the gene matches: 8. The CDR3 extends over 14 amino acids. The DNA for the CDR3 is TGTGCCAGCAGCCTCGGACTAGATTCGGATACGCAGTATTTT. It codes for CASSLGLDSDTQYF.

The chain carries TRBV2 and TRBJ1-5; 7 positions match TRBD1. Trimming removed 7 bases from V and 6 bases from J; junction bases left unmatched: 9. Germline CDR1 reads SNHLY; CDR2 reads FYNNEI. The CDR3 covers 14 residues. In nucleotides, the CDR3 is TGTGCCAGCACTGGGGAGGGGGCCGGTCAGCCCCAGCATTTT. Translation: CASTGEGAGQPQHF.

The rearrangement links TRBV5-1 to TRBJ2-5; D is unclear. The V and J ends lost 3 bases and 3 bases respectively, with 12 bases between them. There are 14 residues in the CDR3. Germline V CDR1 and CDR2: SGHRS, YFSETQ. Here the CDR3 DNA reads TGCGCCAGCAGCTCGCTATTACGAAAAGAGACCCAGTACTTC. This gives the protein CASSSLLRKETQYF.

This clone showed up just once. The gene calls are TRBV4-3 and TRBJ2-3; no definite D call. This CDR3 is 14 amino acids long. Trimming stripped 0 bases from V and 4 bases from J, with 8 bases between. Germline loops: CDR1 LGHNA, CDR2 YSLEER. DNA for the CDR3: TGCGCCAGCAGCCAAGAAACACCGGCAGATACGCAGTATTTT. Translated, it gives CASSQETPADTQYF.

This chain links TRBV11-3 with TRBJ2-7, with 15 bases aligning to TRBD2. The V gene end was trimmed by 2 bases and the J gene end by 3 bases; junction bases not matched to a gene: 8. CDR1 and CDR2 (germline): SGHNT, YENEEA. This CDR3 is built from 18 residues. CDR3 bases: TGTGCCAGCAGCTTAAGGTCGGGACTAGCGGGAGGAAGCTACGAGCAGTACTTC. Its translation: CASSLRSGLAGGSYEQYF.